This is a list of T cell receptor beta chains from one sample in a study of cytomegalovirus exposure and HLA in healthy donors. Sequencing used immunoSEQ multiplex PCR; TCRdb keeps in-frame clones, though not all of them. Among roughly 150,000 clones listed, roughly 80% were seen once. Sequenced: PBMCs. The source is a middle-aged man in good health and CMV-seronegative. Each CDR3 is given without its conserved first and last residue. The order of the fields is V gene, D gene, J gene, clone size, CDR3 protein. A D gene is named only where the DNA matches it firmly. The size entry is marked missing in some rows and otherwise reads once, few, many or a size class.

>TRBV18|TRBD1|TRBJ1-4|few
ASSPPGQGNEKLF
>TRBV2|TRBD1|TRBJ2-1|.
ASSVLGTGTYNEQF
>TRBV5-1|TRBD1|TRBJ1-2|.
ASRRDSGYGYT
>TRBV10-3|TRBD1|TRBJ2-5|.
ATRTTGALETQY
>TRBV7-6|.|TRBJ1-6|.
ASSLKLYSYNSPLH
>TRBV28|.|TRBJ1-5|.
ASSLRTIGEGGPQH
>TRBV29-1|TRBD1|TRBJ2-7|.
SVEDRQGSYEQY
>TRBV6-5|.|TRBJ1-2|.
ASSYSQGYGYT
>TRBV7-6|.|TRBJ2-2|.
ASSLDLGAGRNTGELF
>TRBV5-4|TRBD1|TRBJ1-2|.
ASSLGSGQVGYT
>TRBV7-2|TRBD2|TRBJ2-3|.
ASSLGGAGGDTQY
>TRBV5-4|.|TRBJ1-1|.
ASSTRTRMNTEAF
>TRBV4-1|TRBD2|TRBJ2-7|.
ASSQDSSGTYEQY
>TRBV30|.|TRBJ2-1|.
AWSTGRYNEQF
>TRBV5-1|.|TRBJ2-2|few
ASKYFGGTGELF
>TRBV4-1|.|TRBJ2-7|.
ASSQLTGYGQY
>TRBV7-9|.|TRBJ1-6|few
ASSPTRRDSPLH
>TRBV28|TRBD1|TRBJ1-1|.
ASSLWRQGEAF
>TRBV2|.|TRBJ1-5|.
ASSDSVDQPQH
>TRBV7-2|TRBD1|TRBJ1-2|.
ASSAQQGSGYGYT
>TRBV5-1|.|TRBJ1-1|.
ASSLEQGEAF
>TRBV5-1|.|TRBJ2-5|.
ASSPGVYQETQY
>TRBV7-9|.|TRBJ1-2|.
ASSPRSDGYT
>TRBV28|.|TRBJ1-5|.
ASSLLSQPQH
>TRBV2|.|TRBJ1-5|.
ASSEGGGNQPQH
>TRBV18|.|TRBJ2-7|.
ASSLSASDGSYEQY
>TRBV29-1|TRBD1|TRBJ2-2|.
SVAAGTGVTGELF
>TRBV7-9|TRBD2|TRBJ2-7|few
ASSSPSGSDYEQY
>TRBV6-1|.|TRBJ2-1|.
ASSVGEQF
>TRBV5-1|TRBD1|TRBJ1-1|.
ASSAGTENTEAF
>TRBV7-2|TRBD1|TRBJ2-7|once
ASSSPPGTGTYEQY
>TRBV7-2|TRBD2|TRBJ2-1|.
ASSYSGGNNEQF
>TRBV30|TRBD1|TRBJ1-5|.
AWSTTGVSNQPQH
>TRBV5-1|.|TRBJ2-1|.
ASGPTSIDEQF
>TRBV7-9|TRBD1|TRBJ2-1|.
ASTPRGPYNEQF
>TRBV4-3|TRBD1|TRBJ1-5|.
ASSQDRQGGQPQH
>TRBV9|.|TRBJ2-7|few
ASSPAGGYEQY
>TRBV6-5|.|TRBJ1-4|once
ASRQGPTNEKLF
>TRBV15|.|TRBJ2-7|.
ATSRDIHGKSDEQY
>TRBV14|TRBD2|TRBJ2-2|.
ASSPLLAAYNTGELF